This T cell receptor beta chain was found in a study of T cell repertoires in cytomegalovirus infection. About the research overall: Public TCR beta signatures provided an indication of both CMV infection and a matching HLA type.

This clonotype was recorded once. Its antigen remains unidentified. TCRdb reprocessed the reads with MiXCR, giving one entry per CDR3 protein. Of about 130,000 distinct CDR3 sequences listed, more than 20% were seen once; the top ten hold 34%. Study conclusions and caveats: The cumulative frequency of public TCR beta families identified carriers of CMV plus the relevant HLA. Predominance within the ex vivo response was attributable to HLA-C-restricted CMV-specific TCR beta clonotypes.

Sequencing was performed on PBMCs, sequenced either directly or after in vitro stimulation (not recorded which). The sequence derives from a human donor in good health (CMV status not recorded). Some clones in this sample may be carry-over from other donors' samples.

The CDR3 loop reads CASTPEGVGGNTEAFF. For the CDR3, the DNA is TGTGCCAGCACCCCGGAGGGGGTAGGAGGGAACACTGAAGCTTTCTTT. The rearrangement joins TRBV7-9 to TRBJ1-1; D is perhaps TRBD1 (6 bases). The V gene's germline CDR1 is SEHNR and CDR2 FQNEAQ (reference sequence). This CDR3 is 16 amino acids long. V was cut by 7 bases and J by 1 base, with 19 bases left in between.